The present T cell receptor (beta chain) was sequenced within a study of CD8 T cells in ankylosing spondylitis. This clonotype was seen many times. Making the TCR beta libraries involved quantitative 5'-RACE with molecular barcodes. MiXCR was run by TCRdb on the 5' RACE reads, yielding one entry per CDR3 protein. Here the sample spans under 200,000 distinct CDR3 sequences, over 10% being singletons. The origin of this receptor is a female donor with ankylosing spondylitis or in good health (not recorded which). What was sequenced was blood, either unsorted or a sorted T cell fraction (not recorded which).

DNA for the CDR3: TGTGCCACCAGTGATTTACGCCAGGGGAACTATGGCTACACCTTC. Amino acids: CATSDLRQGNYGYTF. The chain uses TRBV24-1 and TRBJ1-2; D might be TRBD1 (6 bases). Trimming stripped 1 base from V and 2 bases from J, with 10 bases between. Germline CDR1 reads KGHDR; CDR2 reads SFDVKD. This CDR3 comprises 15 residues.